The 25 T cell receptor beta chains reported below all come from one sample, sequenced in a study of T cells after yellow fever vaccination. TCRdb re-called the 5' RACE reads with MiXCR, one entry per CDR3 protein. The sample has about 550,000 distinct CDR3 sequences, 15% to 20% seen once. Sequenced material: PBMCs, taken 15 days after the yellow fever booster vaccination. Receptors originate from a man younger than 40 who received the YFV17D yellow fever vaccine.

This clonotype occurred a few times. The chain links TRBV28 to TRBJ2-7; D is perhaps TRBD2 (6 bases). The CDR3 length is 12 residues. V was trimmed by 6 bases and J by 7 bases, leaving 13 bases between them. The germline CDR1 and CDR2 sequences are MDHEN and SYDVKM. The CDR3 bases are TGTGCCAGCAGCCAACAGGCGGGAGAGCAGTACTTC. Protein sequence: CASSQQAGEQYF.

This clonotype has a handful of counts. The CDR3 coding sequence is TGCGCCAGCAGCTTAGTCTCCGGGAGTAGCACAGATACGCAGTATTTT. Its protein is CASSLVSGSSTDTQYF. The chain links TRBV5-1 to TRBJ2-3; D is possibly TRBD2 (6 bases). The germline V gene encodes CDR1 SGHRS and CDR2 YFSETQ. Trimming cost V 2 bases and J 0 bases, with 13 bases left between them. The CDR3 consists of 16 residues.

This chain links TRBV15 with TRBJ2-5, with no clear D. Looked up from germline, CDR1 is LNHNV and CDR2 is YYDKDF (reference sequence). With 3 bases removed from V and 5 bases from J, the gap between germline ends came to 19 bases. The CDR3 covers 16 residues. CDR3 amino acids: CATSRLRLGMGETQYF. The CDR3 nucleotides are TGTGCCACCAGCAGGCTTCGGTTGGGGATGGGGGAGACCCAGTACTTC.

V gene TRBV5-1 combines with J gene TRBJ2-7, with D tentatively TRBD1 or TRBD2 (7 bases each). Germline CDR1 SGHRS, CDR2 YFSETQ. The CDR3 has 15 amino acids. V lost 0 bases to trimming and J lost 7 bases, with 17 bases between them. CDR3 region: CASSLDGGRGGEQYF. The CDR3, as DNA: TGCGCCAGCAGCTTGGACGGCGGCAGGGGGGGAGAGCAGTACTTC.

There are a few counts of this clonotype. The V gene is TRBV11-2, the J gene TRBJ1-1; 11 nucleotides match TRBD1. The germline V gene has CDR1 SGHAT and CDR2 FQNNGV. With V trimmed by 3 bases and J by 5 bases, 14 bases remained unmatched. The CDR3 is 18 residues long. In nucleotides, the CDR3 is TGTGCCAGCAGCTTGTACTATGGGACAGGGGGTAGGGATACTGAAGCTTTCTTT. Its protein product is CASSLYYGTGGRDTEAFF.

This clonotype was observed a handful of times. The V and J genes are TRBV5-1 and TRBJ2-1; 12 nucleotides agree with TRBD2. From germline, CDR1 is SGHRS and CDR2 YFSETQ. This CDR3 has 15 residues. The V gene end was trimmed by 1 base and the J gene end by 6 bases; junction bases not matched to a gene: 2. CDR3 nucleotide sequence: TGCGCCAGCAGCTTGCGGACTAGCGGGGCCAATGAGCAGTTCTTC. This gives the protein CASSLRTSGANEQFF.

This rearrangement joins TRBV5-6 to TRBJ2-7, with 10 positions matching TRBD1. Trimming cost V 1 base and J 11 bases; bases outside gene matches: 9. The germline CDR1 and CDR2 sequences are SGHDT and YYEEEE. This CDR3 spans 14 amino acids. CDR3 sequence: CASSLRGQGLVKYF. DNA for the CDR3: TGTGCCAGCAGCTTGCGGGGACAGGGGTTGGTAAAGTACTTC.

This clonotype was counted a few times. CDR3 bases: TGTGCCAGCAGTGAAAGCGGGACTCGGGCCTACGAGCAGTACTTC. Amino acids: CASSESGTRAYEQYF. The chain employs TRBV6-1 and TRBJ2-7, with 7 positions matching TRBD2. CDR3 size: 15 residues. Germline CDR1 and CDR2: MNHNS and SASEGT. The V and J ends lost 2 bases and 2 bases, in that order; junction bases with no gene match: 6.

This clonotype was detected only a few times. The CDR3 is CASSFTDSYGYTF. Here the CDR3 DNA reads TGCGCCAGCAGCTTTACAGACAGCTATGGCTACACCTTC. This chain links TRBV5-1 with TRBJ1-2; D may be TRBD1 (5 bases). With 2 bases removed from V and 4 bases from J, the gap between germline ends came to 9 bases. Germline CDR1 SGHRS, CDR2 YFSETQ. The CDR3 loop spans 13 amino acids.

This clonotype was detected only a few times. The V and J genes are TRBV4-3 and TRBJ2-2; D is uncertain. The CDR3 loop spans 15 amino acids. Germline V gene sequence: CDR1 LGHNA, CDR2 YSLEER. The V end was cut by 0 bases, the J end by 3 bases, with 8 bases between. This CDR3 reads CASSQDMDDTGELFF. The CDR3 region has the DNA TGCGCCAGCAGCCAAGACATGGACGACACCGGGGAGCTGTTTTTT.

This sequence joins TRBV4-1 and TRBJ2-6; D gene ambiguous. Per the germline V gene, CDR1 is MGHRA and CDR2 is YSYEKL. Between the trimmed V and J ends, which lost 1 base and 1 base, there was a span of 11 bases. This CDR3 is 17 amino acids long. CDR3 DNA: TGCGCCAGCAGCCAAGGCCTCGCGCGTTCTGGGGCCAACGTCCTGACTTTC. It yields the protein CASSQGLARSGANVLTF.

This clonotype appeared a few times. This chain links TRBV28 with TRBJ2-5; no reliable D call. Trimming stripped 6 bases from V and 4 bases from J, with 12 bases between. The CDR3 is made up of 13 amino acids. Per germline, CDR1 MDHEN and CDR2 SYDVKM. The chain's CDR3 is CASRAGKRETQYF. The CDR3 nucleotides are TGTGCCAGCAGAGCTGGGAAGAGAGAGACCCAGTACTTC.

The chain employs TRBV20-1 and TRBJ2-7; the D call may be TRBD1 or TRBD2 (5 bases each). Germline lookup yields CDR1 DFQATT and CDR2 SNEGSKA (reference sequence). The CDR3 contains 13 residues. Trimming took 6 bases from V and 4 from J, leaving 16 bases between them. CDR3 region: CSADGTTIYEQYF. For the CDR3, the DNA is TGCAGTGCAGACGGGACCACAATTTACGAGCAGTACTTC.

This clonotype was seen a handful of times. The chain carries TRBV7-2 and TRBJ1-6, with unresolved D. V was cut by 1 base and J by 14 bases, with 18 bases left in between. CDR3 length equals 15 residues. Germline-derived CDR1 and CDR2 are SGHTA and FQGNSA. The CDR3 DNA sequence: TGTGCCAGCAGCTTAGACGCAGGATCTTCAAAGGCCCTCCACTTT. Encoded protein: CASSLDAGSSKALHF.

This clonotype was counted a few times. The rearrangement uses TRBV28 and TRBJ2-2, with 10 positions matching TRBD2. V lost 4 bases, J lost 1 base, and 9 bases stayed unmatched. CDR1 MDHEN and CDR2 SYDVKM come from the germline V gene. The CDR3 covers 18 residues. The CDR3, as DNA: TGTGCCAGCAGTTATTGGCCAGCGGGAGGGCAGAACACCGGGGAGCTGTTTTTT. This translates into CASSYWPAGGQNTGELFF.

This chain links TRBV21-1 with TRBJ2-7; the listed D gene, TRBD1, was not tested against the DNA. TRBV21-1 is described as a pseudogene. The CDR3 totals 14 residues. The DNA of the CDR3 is TGTGCCAGCAGATCTCAGGACAGGGACCACGAGCAGTACTTC. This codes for CASRSQDRDHEQYF.

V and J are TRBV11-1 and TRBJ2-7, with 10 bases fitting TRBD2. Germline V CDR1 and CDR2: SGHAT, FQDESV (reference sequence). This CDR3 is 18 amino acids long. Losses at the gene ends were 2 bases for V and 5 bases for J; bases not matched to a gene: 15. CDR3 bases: TGTGCCAGCAGCTTAATGAAGTGGGGGCCTAGCGGGAGCCACGAGCAGTACTTC. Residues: CASSLMKWGPSGSHEQYF. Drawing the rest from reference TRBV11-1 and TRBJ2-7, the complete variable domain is EAEVAQSPRYKITEKSQAVAFWCDPISGHATLYWYRQILGQGPELLVQFQDESVVDDSQLPKDRFSAERLKGVDSTLKIQPAELGDSAMYLCASSLMKWGPSGSHEQYFGPGTRLTVT.

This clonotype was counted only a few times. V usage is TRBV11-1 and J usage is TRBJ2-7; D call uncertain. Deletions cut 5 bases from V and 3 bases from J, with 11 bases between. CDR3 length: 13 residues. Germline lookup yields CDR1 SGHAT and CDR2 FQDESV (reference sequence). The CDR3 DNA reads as TGTGCCAGCAGCCGCAGCCTCCTCTACGAGCAGTACTTC. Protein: CASSRSLLYEQYF.

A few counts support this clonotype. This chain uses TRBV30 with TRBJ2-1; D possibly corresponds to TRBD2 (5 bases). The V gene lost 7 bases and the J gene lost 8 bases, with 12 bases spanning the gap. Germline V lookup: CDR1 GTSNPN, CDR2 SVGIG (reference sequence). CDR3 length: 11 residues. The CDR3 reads CASSSGHEQFF. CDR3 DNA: TGTGCCTCCTCGAGCGGCCATGAGCAGTTCTTC. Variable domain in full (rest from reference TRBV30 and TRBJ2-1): SQTIHQWPATLVQPVGSPLSLECTVEGTSNPNLYWYRQAAGRGLQLLFYSVGIGQISSEVPQNLSASRPQDRQFILSSKKLLLSDSGFYLCASSSGHEQFFGPGTRLTVL.

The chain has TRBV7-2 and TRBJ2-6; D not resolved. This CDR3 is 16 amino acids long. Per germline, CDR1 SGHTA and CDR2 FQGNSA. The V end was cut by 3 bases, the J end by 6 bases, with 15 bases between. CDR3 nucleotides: TGTGCCAGCAGCTTGGTAGGGCGGCGCGAGGCCAACGTCCTGACTTTC. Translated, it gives CASSLVGRREANVLTF.

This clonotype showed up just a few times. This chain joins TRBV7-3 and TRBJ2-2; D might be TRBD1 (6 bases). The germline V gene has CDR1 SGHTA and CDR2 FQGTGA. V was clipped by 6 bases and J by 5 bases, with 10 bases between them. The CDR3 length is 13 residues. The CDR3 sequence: CASRTQGTGELFF. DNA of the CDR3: TGTGCCAGCAGAACCCAGGGGACCGGGGAGCTGTTTTTT.

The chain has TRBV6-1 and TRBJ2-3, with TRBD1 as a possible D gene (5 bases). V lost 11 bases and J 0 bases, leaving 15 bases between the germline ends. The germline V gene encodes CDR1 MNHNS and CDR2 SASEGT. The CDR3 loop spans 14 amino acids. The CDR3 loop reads CAHRWTPSTDTQYF. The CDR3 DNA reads TGTGCCCACCGGTGGACACCCAGCACAGATACGCAGTATTTT.

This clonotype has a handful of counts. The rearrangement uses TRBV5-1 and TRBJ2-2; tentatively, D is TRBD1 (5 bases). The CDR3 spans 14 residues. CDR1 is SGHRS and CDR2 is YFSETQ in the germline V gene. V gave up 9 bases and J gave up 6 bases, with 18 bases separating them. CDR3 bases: TGCGCCACCGATATTAGGACACCGCCCGGGGAGCTGTTTTTT. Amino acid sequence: CATDIRTPPGELFF. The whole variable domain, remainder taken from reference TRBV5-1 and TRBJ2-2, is KAGVTQTPRYLIKTRGQQVTLSCSPISGHRSVSWYQQTPGQGLQFLFEYFSETQRNKGNFPGRFSGRQFSNSRSEMNVSTLELGDSALYLCATDIRTPPGELFFGEGSRLTVL.

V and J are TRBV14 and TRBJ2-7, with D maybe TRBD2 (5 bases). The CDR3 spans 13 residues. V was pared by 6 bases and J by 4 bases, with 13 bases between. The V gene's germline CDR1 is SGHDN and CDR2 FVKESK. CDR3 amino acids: CASRRSAEYEQYF. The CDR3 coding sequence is TGTGCCAGCAGGAGATCAGCGGAGTACGAGCAGTACTTC.

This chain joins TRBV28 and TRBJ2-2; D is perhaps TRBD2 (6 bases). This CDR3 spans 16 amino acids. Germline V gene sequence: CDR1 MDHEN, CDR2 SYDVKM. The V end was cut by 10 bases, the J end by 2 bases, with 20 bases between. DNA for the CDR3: TGTGCCATCCCGGGGTATGGTAGCGGAAACACCGGGGAGCTGTTTTTT. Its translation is CAIPGYGSGNTGELFF.